The 31 T cell receptor beta chains below come from one sample, sequenced in a study of T cells in Graves' hyperthyroidism and ophthalmopathy. Amplification of TCR beta CDR3 regions was performed using RNA transcripts as template. First-round RT-PCR with HTBI primers amplified the TCR CDR3 region. TCRdb fed the multiplex PCR reads into MiXCR, producing one record per CDR3 protein. The data contain hundreds of thousands of distinct CDR3 sequences, around 38% of them singletons. Sequenced sample: blood. These receptors all stem from a man aged 18 to 29 with Graves' hyperthyroidism.

This clonotype was counted between two and nine times. This chain uses TRBV20-1 with TRBJ1-2; the D gene is possibly TRBD1 (6 bases). The CDR3 is 13 residues long. Germline lookup yields CDR1 DFQATT and CDR2 SNEGSKA (reference sequence). With 5 bases removed from V and 7 bases from J, the gap between germline ends came to 17 bases. The CDR3 nucleotides are TGCAGTGCTGACCGACAGGCATCAGTTGGCTACACCTTC. This translates into CSADRQASVGYTF.

The chain links TRBV6-2 or TRBV6-3 to TRBJ1-5; the D is unclear. CDR1 is MNHEY and CDR2 is SVGEGT in the germline V gene. With 4 bases removed from V and 7 bases from J, the gap between germline ends came to 14 bases. This CDR3 contains 14 residues. The CDR3 coding sequence is TGTGCCAGCAGTTCGGGGTCCCTGGGGCAGCCCCAGCATTTT. Protein: CASSSGSLGQPQHF.

The V gene is TRBV4-1, the J gene TRBJ1-5; perhaps TRBD1 as D (5 bases). The V end lost 3 bases, the J end lost 4 bases, and 19 bases lay between the germline ends. The CDR3 is made up of 17 amino acids. Germline-derived CDR1 and CDR2 are MGHRA and YSYEKL. The CDR3 bases are TGCGCCAGCAGCCACCGCAGGGTTGTCTTGGGGAATCAGCCCCAGCATTTT. Protein sequence: CASSHRRVVLGNQPQHF.

The chain recombines TRBV6-6 with TRBJ2-5; D possibly matches TRBD1 or TRBD2 (5 bases each). The germline V and J ends were trimmed by 4 bases and 4 bases, with 19 bases remaining between them. CDR3 size: 16 residues. Germline V gene lookup returns CDR1 MNHNY and CDR2 SVGAGI (reference sequence). For the CDR3, the DNA is TGTGCCAGCAGTTTGGCCGGGACGGCTGGAGTAGAGACCCAGTACTTC. It translates to CASSLAGTAGVETQYF.

At least ten counts were recorded for this clonotype. The V gene is TRBV29-1, the J gene TRBJ2-2, with D unresolved. CDR3 length: 12 residues. Germline CDR1 is SQVTM and CDR2 is ANQGSEA. Between the trimmed V and J ends, which lost 7 bases and 4 bases, there was a span of 10 bases. CDR3 sequence: CSARTGTGELFF. The CDR3 nucleotides are TGCAGCGCGAGGACCGGCACCGGGGAGCTGTTTTTT.

This clonotype was counted at least ten times. The chain couples TRBV19 to TRBJ1-2; no definite D call. The CDR3 is 14 residues long. Germline V gene data show CDR1 as LNHDA and CDR2 as SQIVND (reference sequence). The ends were cut back, 4 bases at V and 3 bases at J, with 12 bases in the middle. The CDR3 sequence: CASSTIDGYYGYTF. As DNA, the CDR3 is TGTGCCAGTAGTACCATTGACGGGTACTATGGCTACACCTTC.

The chain recombines TRBV7-8 with TRBJ2-7; 11 positions agree with TRBD1. The germline CDR1 and CDR2 sequences are SGHVS and FQNEAQ. There are 13 residues in the CDR3. CDR3 DNA: TGTGCTGGGGGGGGGACAGGGGGCTACGAGCAGTACTTC. Translation: CAGGGTGGYEQYF.

V is TRBV3-1 and J is TRBJ2-7; 9 nucleotides match TRBD1. V was pared by 4 bases and J by 6 bases, with 10 bases of the junction left unmatched. From germline, CDR1 is LGHDT and CDR2 YNNKEL (reference sequence). This CDR3 region has 15 residues. CDR3 sequence reads: CASSRTGGAPSEQYF. The CDR3 DNA sequence: TGTGCCAGCAGCCGAACAGGGGGCGCCCCGAGCGAGCAGTACTTC.

In its sample, this clonotype was seen many times. This chain connects TRBV25-1 to TRBJ2-7; D remains unclear. The CDR3 has 12 amino acids. V was cut by 8 bases and J by 1 base, with 9 bases left in between. The germline gives CDR1 MGHDK, CDR2 SYGVNS. This chain's CDR3 is CASATVSYEQYF. CDR3 DNA sequence: TGTGCCAGCGCCACGGTGTCCTACGAGCAGTACTTC.

Many counts were recorded for this clonotype. The J gene is TRBJ1-1, the V gene TRBV12-3 or TRBV12-4; weak D call: TRBD1 (6 bases). The CDR3 contains 13 residues. The V and J ends lost 8 bases and 6 bases respectively, with 16 bases between them. The CDR3 sequence is CASGLGTIPEAFF. In DNA, the CDR3 is TGTGCCAGCGGCCTGGGGACAATCCCTGAAGCTTTCTTT.

The chain is built from TRBV5-1 and TRBJ2-2; D may be TRBD1 or TRBD2 (6 bases each). Between the trimmed V and J ends, which lost 4 bases and 1 base, there was a span of 11 bases. The CDR3 runs to 15 residues. Germline lookup yields CDR1 SGHRS and CDR2 YFSETQ. The CDR3, as DNA: TGCGCCAGCAGCCCCGAGGGGGGGAACACCGGGGAGCTGTTTTTT. Translation: CASSPEGGNTGELFF. Full variable domain (rest looked up from reference TRBV5-1 and TRBJ2-2): KAGVTQTPRYLIKTRGQQVTLSCSPISGHRSVSWYQQTPGQGLQFLFEYFSETQRNKGNFPGRFSGRQFSNSRSEMNVSTLELGDSALYLCASSPEGGNTGELFFGEGSRLTVL.

This clonotype was seen only a few times. The rearrangement joins TRBV5-6 to TRBJ2-2; TRBD1 aligns across 7 bases. The CDR3 is made up of 15 amino acids. CDR1 and CDR2 from the germline V gene are SGHDT and YYEEEE. V gave up 2 bases and J gave up 5 bases; unmatched junction bases: 6. The CDR3 DNA reads TGTGCCAGCAGCTTTAGGGGGCGCGGAACCGGGGAGCTGTTTTTT. The encoded protein is CASSFRGRGTGELFF.

V usage is TRBV5-1 and J usage is TRBJ2-5; D may be TRBD2 (5 bases). The CDR3 is 13 amino acids. Germline V CDR1 and CDR2: SGHRS, YFSETQ. Trimming removed 4 bases from V and 5 bases from J, with 12 bases in between. The CDR3 here is CASSKDFGETQYF. CDR3 DNA: TGCGCCAGCAGCAAGGACTTTGGGGAGACCCAGTACTTC.

CDR3 residues: CASSLGEEDRGPGNTIYF. CDR3 bases: TGTGCCAGCAGCTTAGGCGAAGAGGACAGGGGGCCTGGAAACACCATATATTTT. The J gene is TRBJ1-3, the V gene TRBV7-2; the match to TRBD1 covers 11 bases. This CDR3 is 18 amino acids long. The junction had 7 bases not matched to a gene; V was cut back by 1 base and J by 2 bases. Germline V gives CDR1 SGHTA, CDR2 FQGNSA.

The V gene is TRBV7-2, the J gene TRBJ2-2; 8 bases match TRBD2. Germline V gene lookup returns CDR1 SGHTA and CDR2 FQGNSA. J gave up 3 bases and V 1 base, and 1 base lay outside the gene matches. The CDR3 contains 15 residues. CDR3 amino acids: CASSLEAGDTGELFF. DNA of the CDR3: TGTGCCAGCAGCTTAGAAGCGGGGGACACCGGGGAGCTGTTTTTT.

V is TRBV15 and J is TRBJ1-2; tentatively, D is TRBD1 (6 bases). Germline V lookup: CDR1 LNHNV, CDR2 YYDKDF (reference sequence). The ends were cut back, 4 bases at V and 5 bases at J, with 14 bases in the middle. This CDR3 is built from 14 residues. The CDR3 DNA is TGTGCCACCAGCACAGGGGAGAGGGGATATGGCTACACCTTC. It is translated as CATSTGERGYGYTF.

In its sample, this clonotype was seen a few times. The chain has TRBV10-3 and TRBJ2-5; D could derive from TRBD1 or TRBD2 (7 bases each). Germline V gene sequence: CDR1 ENHRY, CDR2 SYGVKD. Trimming shortened V by 10 bases and J by 3 bases, and 24 bases separated the two germline ends. This CDR3 region has 16 residues. CDR3 in amino acids: CASSLGGGRVEETQYF. For the CDR3, the DNA is TGTGCCAGCAGCTTAGGGGGCGGGAGAGTTGAAGAGACCCAGTACTTC.

Turning to this clonotype: Its ends do not fully match the called genes, so a read error is possible. V gene TRBV7-2 combines with J gene TRBJ1-5; no firm D call. Germline values: CDR1 SGHTA, CDR2 FQGNSA. The CDR3 extends over 15 amino acids. The CDR3 is CASSSASGINEPQHF. CDR3 bases: TGTGCCAGCAGCTCGGCTAGCGGAATCAATGAGCCCCAGCATTTT.

The V call is TRBV29-1, the J call TRBJ1-1; no clear D. Per the germline V gene, CDR1 is SQVTM and CDR2 is ANQGSEA. V was trimmed by 8 bases and J by 1 base, leaving 8 bases between them. The CDR3 extends over 11 amino acids. CDR3 sequence (DNA): TGCAGCTTCGAGACGAACACTGAAGCTTTCTTT. Translated, it gives CSFETNTEAFF.

This clonotype has just a few counts. The chain is built from TRBV20-1 and TRBJ2-7, with 7 positions matching TRBD2. V shed 5 bases and J 0 bases; nucleotides not matched to a gene: 7. Germline lookup yields CDR1 DFQATT and CDR2 SNEGSKA (reference sequence). The CDR3 covers 14 residues. The CDR3 sequence: CSARPSGTSYEQYF. The DNA of the CDR3 is TGCAGTGCTCGACCAAGCGGGACCTCCTACGAGCAGTACTTC.

This clonotype was detected a few times. The V and J genes are TRBV5-4 and TRBJ2-7; 8 positions agree with TRBD1. J was trimmed by 3 bases and V by 5 bases; bases with no gene match: 4. The CDR3 runs to 13 residues. CDR1 and CDR2 (germline): SGHNT, YYREEE (reference sequence). The CDR3 DNA reads as TGTGCCAGCAGAAAAGGACAGGGCTACGAGCAGTACTTC. It is translated as CASRKGQGYEQYF.

V is TRBV20-1 and J is TRBJ2-7; D gene uncertain. Germline V gene lookup returns CDR1 DFQATT and CDR2 SNEGSKA (reference sequence). V gave up 3 bases and J gave up 0 bases, with 15 bases separating them. The CDR3 covers 15 residues. In DNA, the CDR3 is TGCAGTGCTAGGAATCTAGGTTTAAGCTCCTACGAGCAGTACTTC. Translating it yields CSARNLGLSSYEQYF.

The sample holds many counts of this clonotype. The chain recombines TRBV5-4 with TRBJ2-7, with TRBD1 identical over 10 bases. The length of the CDR3 is 15 residues. V lost 5 bases and J lost 2; bases outside the gene matches: 7. Per the germline V gene, CDR1 is SGHNT and CDR2 is YYREEE (reference sequence). CDR3 coding DNA: TGTGCCAGCAGAAGGGGACAGGGGATGGCCTACGAGCAGTACTTC. Translation gives CASRRGQGMAYEQYF.

This clonotype was seen ten or more times. The V and J genes are TRBV7-2 and TRBJ1-3; 8 bases align to TRBD1. Trimming removed 6 bases from V and 1 base from J; junction bases left unmatched: 2. CDR3 size: 14 residues. Germline V CDR1 and CDR2: SGHTA, FQGNSA. The CDR3 nucleotides are TGTGCCAGCAGGGACAGGGCATCTGGAAACACCATATATTTT. It specifies CASRDRASGNTIYF.

V usage is TRBV27 and J usage is TRBJ1-6; D remains ambiguous. The CDR3 is 17 residues long. Germline CDR1 reads MNHEY; CDR2 reads SMNVEV (reference sequence). V lost 3 bases to trimming and J lost 0 bases, with 12 bases between them. CDR3 in DNA: TGTGCCAGCAGTTTGTCGCAGATCAGCTCCTATAATTCACCCCTCCACTTT. Its protein product is CASSLSQISSYNSPLHF.

This clonotype has ten or more counts. The chain employs TRBV19 and TRBJ1-3; D ambiguous. Between the trimmed V and J ends, which lost 7 bases and 0 bases, there was a span of 10 bases. Per the germline V gene, CDR1 is LNHDA and CDR2 is SQIVND (reference sequence). CDR3 size: 14 residues. CDR3 sequence reads: CASTEAVSGNTIYF. The CDR3 nucleotides read TGTGCCAGTACCGAGGCAGTCTCTGGAAACACCATATATTTT.

As for this clonotype: One junction end does not reproduce the germline sequence, and a read error may be involved. J is TRBJ2-6 and V is TRBV5-1; D gene ambiguous. CDR3 size: 11 residues. The germline gives CDR1 SGHRS, CDR2 YFSETQ. The CDR3 DNA follows: TGCGCCAGCAGCCCACCGGGCATTGAAGCTTTC. Protein: CASSPPGIEAF.

Comment on this clonotype: A much larger clone sits a single nucleotide away, making a read error possible. V is TRBV12-3 or TRBV12-4 and J is TRBJ2-5; D ambiguous. This CDR3 is 13 amino acids long. CDR3 nucleotide sequence: TGTGCCGGCAGTCCTTCGACACAGGAGACCCAGTACTTC. Translation: CAGSPSTQETQYF.

There are many counts of this clonotype. This sequence joins TRBV2 and TRBJ2-5; 7 bases map to TRBD1. CDR1 is SNHLY and CDR2 is FYNNEI in the germline V gene. The CDR3 covers 14 residues. V dropped 7 bases and J dropped 5; count of bases not matched to a gene: 10. CDR3 region: CASTETGLVETQYF. The CDR3 nucleotides are TGTGCCAGCACGGAGACAGGGTTGGTGGAGACCCAGTACTTC.

The chain uses TRBV11-2 and TRBJ2-5; no clear D. Germline V gene data show CDR1 as SGHAT and CDR2 as FQNNGV. Trimming removed 5 bases at V and 5 bases at J, with 9 bases between. The length of the CDR3 is 12 residues. The chain's CDR3 is CASSLETETQYF. The DNA of the CDR3 is TGTGCCAGCAGCCTGGAGACGGAGACCCAGTACTTC.

J is TRBJ2-7 and V is TRBV12-3 or TRBV12-4; D is undetermined. The CDR3 is made up of 15 amino acids. Trimming shortened V by 5 bases and J by 9 bases, and 23 bases separated the two germline ends. The CDR3 here is CASSGLDASYEGQYF. CDR3 nucleotides: TGTGCCAGCAGTGGGCTAGATGCTTCCTACGAAGGGCAGTACTTC.